This T cell receptor (beta chain) was obtained from a study of early T cells in non-severe SARS-CoV-2 infection. Across the study: Chains were unpaired, as sequencing was done on bulk RNA from unsorted whole blood. Study-level points and caveats: The VDJdb matching leaned toward anti-spike CD8 responses and overlooked private and CD4 specificities.

Each cDNA molecule carried a unique molecular identifier. TCRdb re-called the 5' RACE reads through MiXCR, storing one row per CDR3 protein. This sample carries about 64,000 distinct CDR3 sequences, over 9% of them seen once, and the ten largest clones take roughly 3%. This clonotype has just a few counts. The target antigen is unknown. The CDR3 length is 14 residues. Trimming left V 2 bases short and J 2 bases short, with 10 bases between. The germline V gene encodes CDR1 ENHRY and CDR2 SYGVKD. This receptor was identified in an adult who was a healthcare worker with PCR-confirmed SARS-CoV-2 infection or an uninfected control (not recorded which). Sequencing used whole blood, obtained at baseline. V is TRBV10-3 and J is TRBJ2-7, with D possibly matching TRBD2 (6 bases). The CDR3 bases are TGTGCCATCAGTGAGGGGACTCTCACCTACGAGCAGTACTTC. It codes for CAISEGTLTYEQYF.